The rows below give T cell receptor beta chains drawn from one sample of a study of T cells in localized non-small cell lung cancer. Assay: immunoSEQ multiplex PCR; the TCRdb copy retains only in-frame clones and omits some. The data contain more than 30,000 clones, approximately 85% of them singletons. The sample here was peripheral blood mononuclear cells, taken before any cancer treatment. Receptor source: a woman aged 40-75 years with stage III lung adenocarcinoma. CDR3s include the opening cysteine and the closing phenylalanine or tryptophan. A D gene is named only where the DNA matches it firmly. Where a row states a size, it is once, few, many or the class of an expanded clone; other rows omit it.

clone size	V gene	D gene	J gene	CDR3 protein	CDR3 DNA
medium-sized	TRBV5-4	TRBD1	TRBJ1-2	CASRQGLGTGQGSLGGYTF	TGTGCCAGCAGACAAGGTTTAGGGACTGGACAGGGGAGCCTGGGTGGCTACACCTTC
NA	TRBV27	NA	TRBJ2-5	CASRFGLTETQYF	TGTGCCAGCAGATTTGGACTGACAGAGACCCAGTACTTC
NA	TRBV4-2	NA	TRBJ2-2	CASSQANSDTGELFF	TGTGCCAGCAGCCAAGCTAATAGTGACACCGGGGAGCTGTTTTTT
NA	TRBV6-4	TRBD2	TRBJ2-2	CASRQIAGGSGELFF	TGTGCCAGCAGACAAATAGCGGGGGGATCCGGGGAGCTGTTTTTT
NA	TRBV28	TRBD1	TRBJ1-2	CASSLGQIYGYTF	TGTGCCAGCAGTTTGGGACAGATCTATGGCTACACCTTC
once	TRBV10-1	NA	TRBJ2-7	CASSESSRIGEQYF	TGCGCCAGCAGTGAGTCGTCCCGAATCGGGGAGCAGTACTTC
NA	TRBV7-2	NA	TRBJ1-3	CASSAASGAGGNTIYF	TGTGCCAGCAGCGCCGCATCCGGGGCTGGTGGAAACACCATATATTTT
NA	TRBV10-3	TRBD2	TRBJ2-1	CAISSPLAGEQFF	TGTGCCATCAGTTCCCCTCTAGCGGGAGAACAGTTCTTC
NA	TRBV5-5	NA	TRBJ1-1	CASSLVRGRTEAFF	TGTGCCAGCAGCTTGGTGAGGGGGAGAACTGAAGCTTTCTTT
NA	TRBV5-6	TRBD1	TRBJ2-1	CASSRSGDRGPEQFF	TGTGCCAGCAGCCGAAGTGGTGACAGGGGGCCCGAGCAGTTCTTC
NA	TRBV7-2	TRBD1	TRBJ2-5	CASSLGTGGEVETQYF	TGTGCCAGCAGCTTAGGGACAGGGGGCGAGGTAGAGACCCAGTACTTC
NA	TRBV28	TRBD1	TRBJ1-4	CATRGGDEKLFF	TGTGCCACCAGGGGGGGAGATGAAAAACTGTTTTTT
NA	TRBV7-9	NA	TRBJ2-7	CASNGNSYEQYF	TGTGCCAGCAACGGCAACTCCTACGAGCAGTACTTC
NA	TRBV9	TRBD2	TRBJ2-7	CASSVAGLAGFYEQYF	TGTGCCAGCAGCGTAGCAGGACTAGCGGGCTTCTACGAGCAGTACTTC
NA	TRBV19	NA	TRBJ2-5	CASSMFGGETQETQYF	TGTGCCAGTAGTATGTTTGGCGGGGAGACCCAAGAGACCCAGTACTTC
NA	TRBV30	NA	TRBJ1-1	CAWRLGGTYTEAFF	TGTGCCTGGAGGCTCGGGGGTACGTACACTGAAGCTTTCTTT
once	TRBV5-1	NA	TRBJ1-2	CASSLRENSNYGYTF	TGCGCCAGCAGCTTGAGGGAGAATTCTAACTATGGCTACACCTTC
few	TRBV4-1	NA	TRBJ1-2	CASSQAGGAGFGYTF	TGCGCCAGCAGCCAAGCGGGGGGCGCGGGGTTCGGCTACACCTTC
NA	TRBV7-8	TRBD2	TRBJ2-1	CASSRLAGVGEQFF	TGTGCCAGCAGCCGACTAGCGGGTGTGGGGGAGCAGTTCTTC
NA	TRBV7-9	NA	TRBJ2-3	CASSSGTLSTDTQYF	TGTGCCAGCAGCTCAGGAACACTGAGCACAGATACGCAGTATTTT
NA	TRBV28	NA	TRBJ2-4	CASSPTGVAKNIQYF	TGTGCCAGCAGTCCTACAGGAGTAGCCAAAAACATTCAGTACTTC
NA	TRBV2	NA	TRBJ2-5	CASSELGQGGETQYF	TGTGCCAGCAGTGAATTGGGGCAGGGGGGAGAGACCCAGTACTTC
NA	TRBV20-1	NA	TRBJ2-7	CSARVTDEQYF	TGCAGTGCTAGAGTAACCGACGAGCAGTACTTC
NA	TRBV6-6	NA	TRBJ1-2	CASSYGGDYGYTF	TGTGCCAGCAGTTACGGGGGGGACTATGGCTACACCTTC
few	TRBV5-4	TRBD2	TRBJ2-7	CASSPGGGSFHEQYF	TGTGCCAGCAGCCCAGGCGGCGGGAGTTTCCACGAGCAGTACTTC
NA	TRBV6-5	NA	TRBJ2-5	CASSSHRDPETQYF	TGTGCCAGCAGTTCTCACCGGGACCCCGAGACCCAGTACTTC
NA	TRBV7-2	NA	TRBJ2-3	CASSEQAQTDTQYF	TGTGCCAGCAGTGAGCAGGCCCAGACAGATACGCAGTATTTT
few	TRBV6-1	NA	TRBJ2-2	CASSTPGKGTGELFF	TGTGCCAGCAGTACCCCAGGGAAGGGAACCGGGGAGCTGTTTTTT
few	TRBV28	TRBD2	TRBJ2-1	CASSLSSGSHNEQFF	TGTGCCAGCAGTTTGTCTAGCGGGAGCCACAATGAGCAGTTCTTC
NA	TRBV19	TRBD1	TRBJ1-5	CASTDRDRDQPQHF	TGTGCCAGTACCGACCGGGACAGGGATCAGCCCCAGCATTTT
NA	TRBV6-4	NA	TRBJ1-2	CASSESRGGGYTF	TGTGCCAGCAGTGAGTCCAGGGGCGGAGGCTACACCTTC
NA	TRBV18	NA	TRBJ1-1	CASSPPSLRNTEAFF	TGTGCCAGCTCACCACCGTCCTTGAGGAACACTGAAGCTTTCTTT
NA	TRBV5-6	NA	TRBJ2-5	CAGSLGPVQETQYF	TGTGCCGGCAGCTTGGGTCCAGTCCAAGAGACCCAGTACTTC
NA	TRBV28	TRBD2	TRBJ2-3	CASKGGTSFSSTDTQYF	TGTGCCAGCAAGGGGGGGACTAGCTTCTCTAGCACAGATACGCAGTATTTT
few	TRBV29-1	NA	TRBJ2-7	CSVRPLSSYEQYF	TGCAGCGTTAGGCCACTGAGCTCCTACGAGCAGTACTTC
NA	TRBV5-4	NA	TRBJ2-3	CASSSGLGPTGMQYF	TGTGCCAGCAGCTCGGGACTGGGACCCACAGGGATGCAGTATTTT
NA	TRBV5-1	TRBD2	TRBJ2-7	CASSLASGRAVGEQYF	TGCGCCAGCAGCTTGGCCAGCGGGAGGGCCGTGGGCGAGCAGTACTTC
NA	TRBV5-3	NA	TRBJ2-7	CARSPPWMGGEQYF	TGTGCCAGAAGCCCCCCTTGGATGGGAGGCGAGCAGTACTTC
NA	TRBV21-1	NA	TRBJ2-1	CASSKSSQGGIYNEQFF	TGTGCCAGCAGCAAGAGTAGCCAGGGCGGTATCTACAATGAGCAGTTCTTC
NA	TRBV28	TRBD2	TRBJ2-1	CASSPRGGSDHEQFF	TGTGCCAGCAGCCCACGGGGCGGGAGCGACCATGAGCAGTTCTTC
NA	TRBV2	NA	TRBJ1-5	CASSVEQVYSNQPQHF	TGTGCCAGCAGTGTCGAGCAGGTTTATAGCAATCAGCCCCAGCATTTT
NA	TRBV25-1	NA	TRBJ2-7	CASSETGLTYEQYF	TGTGCCAGCAGTGAAACCGGTCTCACCTACGAGCAGTACTTC
NA	TRBV7-3	NA	TRBJ2-2	CASSPKGPPNTGELFF	TGTGCCAGCAGCCCGAAGGGACCCCCAAACACCGGGGAGCTGTTTTTT
NA	TRBV6-5	NA	TRBJ2-2	CASSYSGGAMVELFF	TGTGCCAGCAGTTACTCAGGGGGAGCGATGGTGGAGCTGTTTTTT
NA	TRBV27	TRBD1	TRBJ1-6	CASSPGTGYSPLHF	TGTGCCAGCAGTCCCGGGACAGGGTATTCACCCCTCCACTTT
NA	TRBV27	NA	TRBJ1-2	CASSLSPRVNSPHGYTF	TGTGCCAGCAGTTTATCGCCCAGGGTTAACTCCCCGCATGGCTACACCTTC
NA	TRBV5-1	TRBD2	TRBJ2-3	CASSWTTSGRGADTQYF	TGCGCCAGCAGCTGGACGACTAGCGGGAGAGGAGCAGATACGCAGTATTTT
NA	TRBV5-4	NA	TRBJ2-3	CASSLVGVGDTQYF	TGTGCCAGCAGCTTGGTAGGGGTCGGAGATACGCAGTATTTT
NA	TRBV7-3	TRBD2	TRBJ2-3	CASSSRGGRGTDTQYF	TGTGCCAGCAGCTCCCGGGGCGGGAGAGGAACAGATACGCAGTATTTT
NA	TRBV27	TRBD1	TRBJ1-5	CASSLSVTGGGNQPQHF	TGTGCCAGCAGTTTATCGGTTACAGGGGGTGGCAATCAGCCCCAGCATTTT